The rows below give T cell receptor beta chains drawn from one sample of a study of monozygotic twins with inflammatory bowel disease. After re-calling the 5' RACE reads, TCRdb lists one entry per CDR3 protein, DNA absent. Its listing shows some 210,000 distinct CDR3 sequences. Specimen: blood. The source of these receptors is a human donor with ulcerative colitis or Crohn's disease, or a healthy co-twin of an affected twin (not recorded which). Both conserved end residues are part of each CDR3.

TRBJ1-4 TRBV29-1 CSAAGASEKLFF
TRBJ1-2 TRBV5-4 CASSLGGRSGYGYTF
TRBJ2-5 TRBV18 CASSPPGGMETQYF
TRBJ2-7 TRBV2 CASTLPSRILGEQYF
TRBJ1-1 TRBV5-1 CASSLPGVMNTEAFF
TRBJ2-1 TRBV12-3/TRBV12-4 CASTQGVEQFF
TRBJ1-2 TRBV5-1 CASSLGFSLNYGYTF
TRBJ1-1 TRBV5-5 CASSLDSGGTEAFF
TRBJ2-4 TRBV5-4 CASSSPASLAKNIQYF
TRBJ2-2 TRBV20-1 CSARDRTKQGELFF
TRBJ1-5 TRBV10-2 CASSESSGNQPQHF
TRBJ1-1 TRBV11-2 CASSPRQGSGTEAFF
TRBJ2-3 TRBV7-6 CASSLPDRTSGGTDTQYF
TRBJ2-7 TRBV12-5 CASGPRQGTDEQYF
TRBJ1-2 TRBV18 CASSPMGQGYYGYTF
TRBJ2-3 TRBV3-1 CASSQGGDSTDTQYF